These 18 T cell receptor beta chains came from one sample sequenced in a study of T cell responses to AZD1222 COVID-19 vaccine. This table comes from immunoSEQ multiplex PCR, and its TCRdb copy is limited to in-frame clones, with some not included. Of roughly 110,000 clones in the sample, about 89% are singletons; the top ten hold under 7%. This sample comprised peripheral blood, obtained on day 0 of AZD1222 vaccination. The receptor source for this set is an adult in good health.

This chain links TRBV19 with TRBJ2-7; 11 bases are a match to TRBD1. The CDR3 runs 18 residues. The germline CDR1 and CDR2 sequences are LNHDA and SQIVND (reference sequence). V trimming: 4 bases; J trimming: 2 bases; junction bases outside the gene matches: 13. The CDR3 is CASSNWTGGGQITYEQYF. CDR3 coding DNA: TGTGCCAGTAGTAACTGGACAGGGGGCGGACAGATAACCTACGAGCAGTACTTC.

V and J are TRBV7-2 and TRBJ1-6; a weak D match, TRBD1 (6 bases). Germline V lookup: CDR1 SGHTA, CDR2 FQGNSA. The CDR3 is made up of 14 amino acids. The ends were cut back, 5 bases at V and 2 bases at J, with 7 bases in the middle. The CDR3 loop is CASSGQTYNSPLHF. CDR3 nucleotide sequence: TGTGCCAGCAGCGGACAGACCTATAATTCACCCCTCCACTTT.

The CDR3 loop is CATSLKIPYNEQFF. In nucleotides, the CDR3 is TGTGCCACCTCCCTGAAAATTCCCTACAATGAGCAGTTCTTC. The chain has TRBV6-5 and TRBJ2-1; no reliable D call. The CDR3 is made up of 14 amino acids. The V gene lost 10 bases and the J gene lost 2 bases, with 15 bases spanning the gap. Per the germline V gene, CDR1 is MNHEY and CDR2 is SVGAGI.

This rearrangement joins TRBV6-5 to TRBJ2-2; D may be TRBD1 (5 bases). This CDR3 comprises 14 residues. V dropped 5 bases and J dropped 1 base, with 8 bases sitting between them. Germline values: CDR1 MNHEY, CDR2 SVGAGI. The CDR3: CASSIGENTGELFF. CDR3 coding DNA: TGTGCCAGCAGTATAGGGGAGAACACCGGGGAGCTGTTTTTT.

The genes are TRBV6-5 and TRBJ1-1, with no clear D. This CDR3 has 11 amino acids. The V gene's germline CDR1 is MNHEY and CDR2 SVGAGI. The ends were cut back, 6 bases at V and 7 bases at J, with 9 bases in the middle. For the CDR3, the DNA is TGTGCCAGCAGGGAGGACGGTGAAGCTTTCTTT. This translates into CASREDGEAFF.

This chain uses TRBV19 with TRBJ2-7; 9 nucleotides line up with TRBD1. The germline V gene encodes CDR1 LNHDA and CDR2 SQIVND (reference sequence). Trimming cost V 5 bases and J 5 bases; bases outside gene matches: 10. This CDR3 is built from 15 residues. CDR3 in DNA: TGTGCCAGTAGTTTTCCCGGGACAGGGAAAGACGAGCAGTACTTC. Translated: CASSFPGTGKDEQYF.

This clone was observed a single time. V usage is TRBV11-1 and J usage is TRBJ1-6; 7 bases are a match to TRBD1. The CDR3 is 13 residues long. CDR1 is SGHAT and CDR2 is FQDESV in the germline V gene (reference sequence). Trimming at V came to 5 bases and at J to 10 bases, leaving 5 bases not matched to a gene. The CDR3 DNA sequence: TGTGCCAGCAGCCCTGGGACAGAATCACCCCTCCACTTT. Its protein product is CASSPGTESPLHF.

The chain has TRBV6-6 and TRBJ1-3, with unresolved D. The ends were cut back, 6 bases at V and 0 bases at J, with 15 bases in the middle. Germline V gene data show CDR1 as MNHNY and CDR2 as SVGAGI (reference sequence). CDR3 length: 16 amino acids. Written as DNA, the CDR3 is TGTGCCAGCAGGCGAGGGTCCAGCGGCTCTGGAAACACCATATATTTT. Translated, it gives CASRRGSSGSGNTIYF.

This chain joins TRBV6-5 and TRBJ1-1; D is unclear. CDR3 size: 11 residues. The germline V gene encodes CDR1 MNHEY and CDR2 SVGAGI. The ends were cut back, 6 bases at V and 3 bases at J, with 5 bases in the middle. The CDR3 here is CASRVDTEAFF. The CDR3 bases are TGTGCCAGCAGGGTAGACACTGAAGCTTTCTTT.

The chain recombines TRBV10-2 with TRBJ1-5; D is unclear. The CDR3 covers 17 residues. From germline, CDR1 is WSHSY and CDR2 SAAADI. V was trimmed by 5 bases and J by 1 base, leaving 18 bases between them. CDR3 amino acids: CASSSYSAVLSNQPQHF. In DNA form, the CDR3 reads TGCGCCAGCAGTTCGTATTCGGCAGTTTTAAGCAATCAGCCCCAGCATTTT.

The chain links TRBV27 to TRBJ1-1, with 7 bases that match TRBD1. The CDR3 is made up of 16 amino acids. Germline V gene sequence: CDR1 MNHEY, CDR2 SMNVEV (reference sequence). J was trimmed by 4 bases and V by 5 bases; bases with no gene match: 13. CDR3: CASSPYPQQGTTEAFF. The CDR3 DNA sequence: TGTGCCAGCAGTCCGTACCCACAACAGGGGACCACTGAAGCTTTCTTT.

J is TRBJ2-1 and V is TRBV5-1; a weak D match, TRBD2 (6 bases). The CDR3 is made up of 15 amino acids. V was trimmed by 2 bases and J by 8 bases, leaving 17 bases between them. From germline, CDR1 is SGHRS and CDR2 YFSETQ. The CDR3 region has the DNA TGCGCCAGCAGCTTTGGAGGGGCTAACAATGATGAGCAGTTCTTC. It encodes CASSFGGANNDEQFF. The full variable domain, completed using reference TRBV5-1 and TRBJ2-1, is KAGVTQTPRYLIKTRGQQVTLSCSPISGHRSVSWYQQTPGQGLQFLFEYFSETQRNKGNFPGRFSGRQFSNSRSEMNVSTLELGDSALYLCASSFGGANNDEQFFGPGTRLTVL.

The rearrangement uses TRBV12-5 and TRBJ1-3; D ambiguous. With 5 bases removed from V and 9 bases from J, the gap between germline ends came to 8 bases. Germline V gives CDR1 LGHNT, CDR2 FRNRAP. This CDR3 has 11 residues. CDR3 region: CASGIPSTIYF. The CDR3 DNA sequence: TGTGCTAGTGGTATCCCCAGCACCATATATTTT.

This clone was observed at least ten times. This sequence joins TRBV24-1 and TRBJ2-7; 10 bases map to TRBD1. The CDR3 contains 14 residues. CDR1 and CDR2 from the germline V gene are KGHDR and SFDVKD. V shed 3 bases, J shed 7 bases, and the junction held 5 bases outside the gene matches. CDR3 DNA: TGTGCCACCAGTGATGGGGACAGGGGCGGGGAGCAGTACTTC. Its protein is CATSDGDRGGEQYF.

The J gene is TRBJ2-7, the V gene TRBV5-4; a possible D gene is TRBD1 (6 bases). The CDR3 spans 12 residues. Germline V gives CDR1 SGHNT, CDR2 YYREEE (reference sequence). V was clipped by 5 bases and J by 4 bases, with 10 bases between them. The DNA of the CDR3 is TGTGCCAGCAGTTTACAGGGTTACGAGCAGTACTTC. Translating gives CASSLQGYEQYF.

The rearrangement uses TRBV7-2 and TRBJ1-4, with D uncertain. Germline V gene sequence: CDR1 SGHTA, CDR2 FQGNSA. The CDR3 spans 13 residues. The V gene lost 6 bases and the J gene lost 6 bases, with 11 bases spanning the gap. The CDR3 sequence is CASSPSLDEKLFF. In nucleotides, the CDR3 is TGTGCCAGCAGTCCGAGCCTCGATGAAAAACTGTTTTTT.

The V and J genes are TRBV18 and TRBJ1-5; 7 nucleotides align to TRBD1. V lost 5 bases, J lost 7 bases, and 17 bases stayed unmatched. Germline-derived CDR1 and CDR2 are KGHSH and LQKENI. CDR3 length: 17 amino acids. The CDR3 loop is CASSRTWDSRKPQPQHF. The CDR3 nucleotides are TGTGCCAGCTCAAGAACTTGGGACAGCCGCAAGCCCCAGCCCCAGCATTTT.

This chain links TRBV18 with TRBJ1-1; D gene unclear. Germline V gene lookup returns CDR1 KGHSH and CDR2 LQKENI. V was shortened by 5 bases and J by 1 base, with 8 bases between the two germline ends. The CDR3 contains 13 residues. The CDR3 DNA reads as TGTGCCAGCTCATATTCAGAGAACACTGAAGCTTTCTTT. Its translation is CASSYSENTEAFF.